Below are 19 T cell receptor beta chains sequenced from a single sample in a study of blood T cell repertoires in COVID-19. The assay was immunoSEQ multiplex PCR, and TCRdb's table has in-frame clones only and misses some. This table holds 300,000 to 350,000 clones, around nine tenths found once. The sample consisted of peripheral blood. Receptors originate from a woman aged 25 to 45 with COVID-19, enrolled during active disease.

The DNA of the CDR3 is TGTGCCAGCAGCCCAGCCGGACTAGCGGGAACAGATACGCAGTATTTT. Protein: CASSPAGLAGTDTQYF. The J gene is TRBJ2-3, the V gene TRBV28, with 12 bases aligning to TRBD2. After removal of 6 bases from V and 3 bases from J, the junction contained 7 bases not matched to a gene. CDR1 MDHEN and CDR2 SYDVKM come from the germline V gene. The CDR3 is made up of 16 amino acids.

This chain connects TRBV5-4 to TRBJ1-2, with 8 bases matching TRBD1. The ends lost 4 bases at V and 7 bases at J; junction bases unmatched: 6. Per germline, CDR1 SGHNT and CDR2 YYREEE (reference sequence). This CDR3 comprises 13 residues. The CDR3: CASSARTGFGYTF. Written as DNA, the CDR3 is TGTGCCAGCAGCGCACGGACAGGGTTTGGCTACACCTTC.

The chain is built from TRBV10-3 and TRBJ2-1; D call uncertain. CDR3 length equals 14 residues. CDR1 is ENHRY, CDR2 SYGVKD, per germline. Trimming cost V 6 bases and J 0 bases, with 9 bases left between them. The CDR3 region has the DNA TGTGCCATCAGCCTCGGGTCCTCCTACAATGAGCAGTTCTTC. This translates into CAISLGSSYNEQFF.

The gene calls are TRBV29-1 and TRBJ2-2; 7 nucleotides agree with TRBD2. The ends lost 3 bases at V and 4 bases at J; junction bases unmatched: 5. The V gene's germline CDR1 is SQVTM and CDR2 ANQGSEA. The CDR3 loop spans 14 amino acids. CDR3 protein: CSVDPLARTGELFF. As DNA, the CDR3 is TGCAGCGTTGACCCACTAGCGCGCACCGGGGAGCTGTTTTTT.

This chain links TRBV29-1 with TRBJ2-7, with 7 bases matching TRBD2. Germline assignment: CDR1 SQVTM and CDR2 ANQGSEA. V shed 3 bases and J 9 bases; nucleotides not matched to a gene: 5. This CDR3 contains 11 residues. This CDR3 reads CSVDGEGGQYF. Here the CDR3 DNA reads TGCAGCGTTGACGGGGAGGGCGGGCAGTACTTC.

This chain joins TRBV7-2 and TRBJ1-2; 10 positions match TRBD1. Germline V gives CDR1 SGHTA, CDR2 FQGNSA. The CDR3 is made up of 15 amino acids. The J segment lost 7 bases and the V segment lost 0 bases, leaving 5 bases of the junction unmatched. The CDR3 DNA sequence: TGTGCCAGCAGCTTAGCGGACAGGGGGACGGGTGGCTACACCTTC. This sequence encodes CASSLADRGTGGYTF.

The CDR3 DNA follows: TGTGCCAGCAGCTTAGCCAACGGACAGGGTGAGTGTTACGAGCAGTACTTC. It yields the protein CASSLANGQGECYEQYF. The chain employs TRBV7-2 and TRBJ2-7, with TRBD1 matching 8 bases. This CDR3 has 17 residues. V lost 0 bases, J lost 4 bases, and 11 bases stayed unmatched. Germline CDR1 and CDR2: SGHTA and FQGNSA.

The chain carries TRBV4-1 and TRBJ1-1; weak D call: TRBD1 (6 bases). Germline-derived CDR1 and CDR2 are MGHRA and YSYEKL. CDR3 length: 17 residues. The V and J ends lost 1 base and 1 base respectively, with 16 bases between them. CDR3 sequence (DNA): TGCGCCAGCAGCCAAGTGGGGTTGGGGGCTCGGAACACTGAAGCTTTCTTT. Residues: CASSQVGLGARNTEAFF.

The rearrangement uses TRBV6-6 and TRBJ2-4; possibly TRBD1 for D (6 bases). This CDR3 is 14 amino acids long. Germline values: CDR1 MNHNY, CDR2 SVGAGI (reference sequence). The V end lost 0 bases, the J end lost 6 bases, and 9 bases lay between the germline ends. CDR3 nucleotide sequence: TGTGCCAGCAGTTACTCCCCGGACAGAAACATTCAGTACTTC. This encodes CASSYSPDRNIQYF.

The chain joins TRBV27 to TRBJ2-6; 9 nucleotides align to TRBD1. Germline lookup yields CDR1 MNHEY and CDR2 SMNVEV (reference sequence). V was pared by 5 bases and J by 1 base, with 9 bases of the junction left unmatched. This CDR3 comprises 18 residues. The CDR3 region has the DNA TGTGCCAGCAGTATGAACAGGGGGCGCACATCTGGGGCCAACGTCCTGACTTTC. It specifies CASSMNRGRTSGANVLTF.

The J gene is TRBJ2-1, the V gene TRBV4-3, with 8 nucleotides matching TRBD2. V shed 1 base and J 6 bases; nucleotides not matched to a gene: 8. The germline V gene has CDR1 LGHNA and CDR2 YSLEER. CDR3 size: 16 residues. In DNA form, the CDR3 reads TGCGCCAGCAGCCAAGGTCAGCGGGAGCTTCCCAATGAGCAGTTCTTC. Residues: CASSQGQRELPNEQFF.

Note on this clone: Other DNA sequences in the same sample also yield this CDR3. The chain joins TRBV5-6 to TRBJ2-7; a possible D gene is TRBD2 (5 bases). With 2 bases removed from V and 4 bases from J, the gap between germline ends came to 16 bases. This CDR3 region has 15 residues. Per germline, CDR1 SGHDT and CDR2 YYEEEE. CDR3 sequence reads: CASSFTGRGWYEQYF. The CDR3, as DNA: TGTGCCAGCAGCTTTACGGGTCGGGGTTGGTACGAGCAGTACTTC. The entire variable domain, with the rest obtained from reference TRBV5-6 and TRBJ2-7, is as follows: DAGVTQSPTHLIKTRGQQVTLRCSPKSGHDTVSWYQQALGQGPQFIFQYYEEEERQRGNFPDRFSGHQFPNYSSELNVNALLLGDSALYLCASSFTGRGWYEQYFGPGTRLTVT.

The chain combines TRBV7-9 with TRBJ2-1; D is possibly TRBD2 (6 bases). There are 17 residues in the CDR3. CDR1 is SEHNR and CDR2 is FQNEAQ in the germline V gene (reference sequence). The V end lost 4 bases, the J end lost 2 bases, and 18 bases lay between the germline ends. CDR3 amino acids: CASSYRTSSEAYNEQFF. In DNA, the CDR3 is TGTGCCAGCAGCTACAGGACCTCTAGCGAAGCCTACAATGAGCAGTTCTTC.

This clone was observed once. The rearrangement links TRBV7-9 to TRBJ1-2; the D gene is possibly TRBD1 (6 bases). The CDR3 contains 12 residues. Germline CDR1 SEHNR, CDR2 FQNEAQ (reference sequence). V lost 3 bases and J lost 7, with 9 bases in between. The CDR3 loop reads CASSFNRAGYTF. As DNA, the CDR3 is TGTGCCAGCAGCTTCAACAGGGCTGGCTACACCTTC.

This clone was recorded only once. The DNA for the CDR3 is TGTGCCAGCAGTTTACCATGGGCTGCTTTCTTT. This sequence encodes CASSLPWAAFF. The chain combines TRBV12-3 or TRBV12-4 with TRBJ1-1; D is undetermined. V gave up 2 bases and J gave up 11 bases, with 9 bases separating them. The CDR3 spans 11 residues.

This clone appeared a few times. The same CDR3 arises from other DNA sequences in this sample as well. The V gene is TRBV7-9, the J gene TRBJ1-2, with D tentatively TRBD1 (6 bases). Trimming left V 5 bases short and J 3 bases short, with 10 bases between. CDR3 length: 13 residues. The germline CDR1 and CDR2 sequences are SEHNR and FQNEAQ (reference sequence). This CDR3 is CASSLQGDYGYTF. CDR3 nucleotide sequence: TGTGCCAGCAGCCTACAGGGAGACTATGGCTACACCTTC. Together with reference TRBV7-9 and TRBJ1-2, the CDR3 gives the full variable domain: DTGVSQNPRHKITKRGQNVTFRCDPISEHNRLYWYRQTLGQGPEFLTYFQNEAQLEKSRLLSDRFSAERPKGSFSTLEIQRTEQGDSAMYLCASSLQGDYGYTFGSGTRLTVV.

The CDR3 is CASSQETGGSLDEQYF. The CDR3 region has the DNA TGCGCCAGCAGCCAAGAGACAGGGGGCTCCTTAGACGAGCAGTACTTC. V gene TRBV4-1 combines with J gene TRBJ2-7, with 10 bases aligning to TRBD1. V shed 0 bases and J 5 bases; nucleotides not matched to a gene: 7. Germline V gene data show CDR1 as MGHRA and CDR2 as YSYEKL. This CDR3 has 16 amino acids.

This rearrangement joins TRBV9 to TRBJ2-2, with 7 bases fitting TRBD1. Looked up from germline, CDR1 is SGDLS and CDR2 is YYNGEE. V trimming: 4 bases; J trimming: 6 bases; junction bases outside the gene matches: 9. There are 15 residues in the CDR3. The CDR3 loop is CASSTTGAPAGELFF. The DNA of the CDR3 is TGTGCCAGCAGCACCACAGGGGCTCCGGCCGGGGAGCTGTTTTTT.

This clone was detected once. This chain joins TRBV5-5 and TRBJ1-6; TRBD1 might be the D (5 bases). V lost 0 bases, J lost 2 bases, and 9 bases lay in between. Germline lookup yields CDR1 SGHKS and CDR2 YYEKEE (reference sequence). The CDR3 sequence is 16 residues long. DNA of the CDR3: TGTGCCAGCAGCTTGGCCAAGGACACCTATAATTCACCCCTCCACTTT. It is translated as CASSLAKDTYNSPLHF.